Shown below are 6 T cell receptor beta chains from a single sample sequenced in a study of blood T cell repertoires in COVID-19. Clones were sequenced by immunoSEQ multiplex PCR, and TCRdb holds only the in-frame ones, with some missing. The profile shows around 140,000 clones, approximately 88% of them singletons. The sample comprised peripheral blood. The source is a woman aged 45-65 years with acute or convalescent COVID-19.

This clone has only a few counts. V usage is TRBV6-4 and J usage is TRBJ1-2; TRBD1 might be the D (5 bases). The CDR3 consists of 14 residues. V dropped 0 bases and J dropped 8 bases, with 13 bases sitting between them. CDR1 and CDR2 (germline): MRHNA, SNTAGT. The CDR3 DNA reads TGTGCCAGCAGTGACTCGACGTCAGGGAGGGGCTACACCTTC. Its translation is CASSDSTSGRGYTF.

The chain carries TRBV19 and TRBJ2-7; weak D call: TRBD1 (6 bases). The CDR3 length is 17 residues. Trimming took off 3 bases at V and 6 bases at J, with 24 bases between the two ends. The germline V gene encodes CDR1 LNHDA and CDR2 SQIVND (reference sequence). The CDR3: CASSIPQPGHPDGEQYF. The CDR3 nucleotides read TGTGCCAGTAGTATCCCCCAGCCGGGACACCCGGACGGCGAGCAGTACTTC.

This clone was detected once. This chain joins TRBV10-3 and TRBJ2-7; D is perhaps TRBD2 (6 bases). Germline V lookup: CDR1 ENHRY, CDR2 SYGVKD. This CDR3 is 14 amino acids long. With 5 bases removed from V and 7 bases from J, the gap between germline ends came to 18 bases. CDR3 sequence (DNA): TGTGCCATCAGTTCCGAAGGGGTCCGGGGGGAGCAGTACTTC. Residues: CAISSEGVRGEQYF.

The chain has TRBV6-5 and TRBJ1-2; 8 nucleotides align to TRBD1. Trimming cost V 6 bases and J 8 bases; bases outside gene matches: 11. Germline V gene sequence: CDR1 MNHEY, CDR2 SVGAGI. CDR3 length: 14 amino acids. CDR3 in DNA: TGTGCCAGCAGGGCATCCGGACAGGGAAGCGGCTACACCTTC. Its translation is CASRASGQGSGYTF.

The rearrangement uses TRBV3-1 (or the pseudogene TRBV3-2) and TRBJ1-1, with D possibly matching TRBD1 (6 bases). Trimming removed 0 bases from V and 4 bases from J, with 6 bases in between. The CDR3 consists of 13 residues. Germline CDR1 is LGHDT and CDR2 is YNNKEL (reference sequence). CDR3 amino acids: CASSQEDSTEAFF. DNA of the CDR3: TGTGCCAGCAGCCAAGAGGACAGCACTGAAGCTTTCTTT.

This clone was seen a handful of times. The chain uses TRBV5-4 and TRBJ2-2; D not resolved. The germline V gene encodes CDR1 SGHNT and CDR2 YYREEE (reference sequence). The CDR3 has 15 amino acids. V was cut by 5 bases and J by 0 bases, with 11 bases left in between. CDR3 DNA: TGTGCCAGCAGTTTTTGGCTAGCGAACACCGGGGAGCTGTTTTTT. Its translation is CASSFWLANTGELFF.